Following are 2 T cell receptor beta chains from one sample sequenced in a study of T cell responses to AZD1222 COVID-19 vaccine. The table came from immunoSEQ multiplex PCR; TCRdb's copy has only in-frame clones and leaves some out. The table includes some 140,000 clones, 90% to 95% detected once. The sample here was peripheral blood, taken 28 days after the second AZD1222 dose. The receptors stem from an adult who received the AZD1222 COVID-19 vaccine.

The V call is TRBV27, the J call TRBJ1-5, with D tentatively TRBD1 (6 bases). There are 14 residues in the CDR3. V lost 8 bases, J lost 7 bases, and 18 bases lay in between. In germline, CDR1 is MNHEY, CDR2 SMNVEV (reference sequence). The CDR3 spells CASGPQGRSQPQHF. The CDR3 nucleotides read TGTGCCAGCGGCCCCCAGGGGAGATCCCAGCCCCAGCATTTT.

The genes are TRBV7-9 and TRBJ1-4; D call uncertain. The ends were cut back, 0 bases at V and 6 bases at J, with 8 bases in the middle. The germline V gene has CDR1 SEHNR and CDR2 FQNEAQ (reference sequence). The CDR3 sequence is 14 residues long. The CDR3 bases are TGTGCCAGCAGCTTAGCAGGGATCGATGAAAAACTGTTTTTT. This codes for CASSLAGIDEKLFF.